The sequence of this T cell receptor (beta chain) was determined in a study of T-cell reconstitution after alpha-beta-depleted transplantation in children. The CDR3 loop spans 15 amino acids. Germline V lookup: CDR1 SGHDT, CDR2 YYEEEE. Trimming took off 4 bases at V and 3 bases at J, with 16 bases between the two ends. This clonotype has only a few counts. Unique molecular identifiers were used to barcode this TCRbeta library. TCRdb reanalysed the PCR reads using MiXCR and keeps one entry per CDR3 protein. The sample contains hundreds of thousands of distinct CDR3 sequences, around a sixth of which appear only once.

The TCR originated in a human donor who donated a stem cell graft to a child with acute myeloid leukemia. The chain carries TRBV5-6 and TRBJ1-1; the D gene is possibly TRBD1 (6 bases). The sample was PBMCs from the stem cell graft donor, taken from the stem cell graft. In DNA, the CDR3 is TGTGCCAGCAGCCCGACTAAAACAGGGCACACTGAAGCTTTCTTT. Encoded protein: CASSPTKTGHTEAFF.